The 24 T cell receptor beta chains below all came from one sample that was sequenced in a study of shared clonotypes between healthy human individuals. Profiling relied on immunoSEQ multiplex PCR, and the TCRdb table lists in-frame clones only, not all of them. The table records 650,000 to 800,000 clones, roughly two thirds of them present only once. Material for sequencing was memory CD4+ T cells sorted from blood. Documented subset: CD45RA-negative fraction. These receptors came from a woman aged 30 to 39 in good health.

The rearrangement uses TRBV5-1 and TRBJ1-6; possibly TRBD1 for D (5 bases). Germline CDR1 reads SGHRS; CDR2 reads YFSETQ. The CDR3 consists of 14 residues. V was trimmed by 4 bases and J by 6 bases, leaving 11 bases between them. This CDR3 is CASSMDISNSPLHF. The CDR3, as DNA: TGCGCCAGCAGCATGGACATCTCTAATTCACCCCTCCACTTT. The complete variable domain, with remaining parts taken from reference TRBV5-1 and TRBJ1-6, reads KAGVTQTPRYLIKTRGQQVTLSCSPISGHRSVSWYQQTPGQGLQFLFEYFSETQRNKGNFPGRFSGRQFSNSRSEMNVSTLELGDSALYLCASSMDISNSPLHFGNGTRLTVT.

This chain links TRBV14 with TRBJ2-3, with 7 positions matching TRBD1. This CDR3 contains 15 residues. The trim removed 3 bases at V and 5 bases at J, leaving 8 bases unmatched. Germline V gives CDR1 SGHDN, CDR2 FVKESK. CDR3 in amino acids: CASSHDRVVEDTQYF. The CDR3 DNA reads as TGTGCCAGCAGCCACGACAGGGTTGTTGAAGATACGCAGTATTTT.

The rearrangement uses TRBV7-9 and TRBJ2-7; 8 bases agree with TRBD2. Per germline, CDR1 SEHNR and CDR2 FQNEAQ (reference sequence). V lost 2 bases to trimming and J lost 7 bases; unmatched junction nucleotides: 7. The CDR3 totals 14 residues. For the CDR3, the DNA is TGTGCCAGCAGCTTACTAGCGGGTTTTCAGGAGCAGTACTTC. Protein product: CASSLLAGFQEQYF.

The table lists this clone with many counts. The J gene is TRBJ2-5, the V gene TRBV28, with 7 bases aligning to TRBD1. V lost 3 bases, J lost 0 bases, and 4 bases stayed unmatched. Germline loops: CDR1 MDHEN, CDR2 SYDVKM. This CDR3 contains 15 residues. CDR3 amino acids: CASSFWGTDQETQYF. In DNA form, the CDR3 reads TGTGCCAGCAGTTTCTGGGGGACAGACCAAGAGACCCAGTACTTC.

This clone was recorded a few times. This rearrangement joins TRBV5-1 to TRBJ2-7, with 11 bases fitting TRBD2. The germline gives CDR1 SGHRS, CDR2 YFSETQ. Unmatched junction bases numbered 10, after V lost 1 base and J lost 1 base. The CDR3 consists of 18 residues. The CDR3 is CASSLLLAGALKSYEQYF. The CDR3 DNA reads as TGCGCCAGCAGCTTGTTACTAGCGGGAGCCTTAAAATCCTACGAGCAGTACTTC. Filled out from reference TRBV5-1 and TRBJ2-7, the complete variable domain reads KAGVTQTPRYLIKTRGQQVTLSCSPISGHRSVSWYQQTPGQGLQFLFEYFSETQRNKGNFPGRFSGRQFSNSRSEMNVSTLELGDSALYLCASSLLLAGALKSYEQYFGPGTRLTVT.

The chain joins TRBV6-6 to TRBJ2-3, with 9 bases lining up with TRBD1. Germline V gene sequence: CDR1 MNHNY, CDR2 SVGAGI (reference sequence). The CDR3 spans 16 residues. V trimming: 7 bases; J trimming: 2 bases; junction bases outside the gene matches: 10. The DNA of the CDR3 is TGTGCCAGCAAAGGGACAGGGCGAGGGGCCACAGATACGCAGTATTTT. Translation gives CASKGTGRGATDTQYF.

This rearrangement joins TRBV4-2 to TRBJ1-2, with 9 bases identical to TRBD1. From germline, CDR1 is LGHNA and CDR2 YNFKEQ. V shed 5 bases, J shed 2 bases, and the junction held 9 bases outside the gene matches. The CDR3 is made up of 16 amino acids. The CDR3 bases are TGTGCCAGCAGCTTCCGGGACAGGGCGACGAACTATGGCTACACCTTC. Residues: CASSFRDRATNYGYTF.

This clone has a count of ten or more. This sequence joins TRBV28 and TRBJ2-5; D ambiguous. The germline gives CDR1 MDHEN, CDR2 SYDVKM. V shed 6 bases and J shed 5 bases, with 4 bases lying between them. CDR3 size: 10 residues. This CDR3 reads CASSWETQYF. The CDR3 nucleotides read TGTGCCAGCAGCTGGGAGACCCAGTACTTC.

The CDR3 nucleotides are TGTGCCAGCAGCTTAGAGTGGGGGAGCTCCTACAATGAGCAGTTCTTC. Its translation: CASSLEWGSSYNEQFF. The chain carries TRBV7-2 and TRBJ2-1, with D possibly being TRBD1 or TRBD2 (5 bases each). CDR1 is SGHTA, CDR2 FQGNSA, per germline. Trimming removed 1 base at V and 0 bases at J, with 10 bases between. This CDR3 region has 16 residues.

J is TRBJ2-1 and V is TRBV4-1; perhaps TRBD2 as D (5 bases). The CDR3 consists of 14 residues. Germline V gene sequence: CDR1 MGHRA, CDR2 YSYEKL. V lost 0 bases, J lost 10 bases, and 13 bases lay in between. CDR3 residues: CASSQEGQLGEQFF. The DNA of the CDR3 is TGCGCCAGCAGCCAAGAGGGCCAACTAGGGGAGCAGTTCTTC.

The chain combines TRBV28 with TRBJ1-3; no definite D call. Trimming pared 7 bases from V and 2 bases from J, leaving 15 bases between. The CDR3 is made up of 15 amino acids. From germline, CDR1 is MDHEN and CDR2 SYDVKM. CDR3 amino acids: CASTQTRLTGNTIYF. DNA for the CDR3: TGTGCCAGCACTCAGACACGGCTGACTGGAAACACCATATATTTT. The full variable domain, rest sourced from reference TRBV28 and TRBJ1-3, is DVKVTQSSRYLVKRTGEKVFLECVQDMDHENMFWYRQDPGLGLRLIYFSYDVKMKEKGDIPEGYSVSREKKERFSLILESASTNQTSMYLCASTQTRLTGNTIYFGEGSWLTVV.

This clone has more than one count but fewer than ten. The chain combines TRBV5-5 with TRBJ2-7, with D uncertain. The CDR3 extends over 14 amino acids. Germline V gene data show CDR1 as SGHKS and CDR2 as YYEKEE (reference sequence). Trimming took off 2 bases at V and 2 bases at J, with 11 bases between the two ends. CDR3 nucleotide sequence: TGTGCCAGCAGCTTAGGAGTAGAGGCCTACGAGCAGTACTTC. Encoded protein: CASSLGVEAYEQYF.

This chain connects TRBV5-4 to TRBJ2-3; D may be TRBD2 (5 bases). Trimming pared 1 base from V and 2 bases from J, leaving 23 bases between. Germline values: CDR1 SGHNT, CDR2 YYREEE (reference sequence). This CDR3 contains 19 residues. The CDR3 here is CASSLMGGSGFRNTDTQYF. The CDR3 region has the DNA TGTGCCAGCAGCTTGATGGGCGGATCGGGATTTCGGAACACAGATACGCAGTATTTT.

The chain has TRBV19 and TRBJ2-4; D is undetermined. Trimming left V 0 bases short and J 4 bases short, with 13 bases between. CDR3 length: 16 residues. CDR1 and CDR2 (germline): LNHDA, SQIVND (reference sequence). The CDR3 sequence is CASSIDTNQGKNIQYF. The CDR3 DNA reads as TGTGCCAGTAGTATAGACACTAACCAAGGTAAAAACATTCAGTACTTC.

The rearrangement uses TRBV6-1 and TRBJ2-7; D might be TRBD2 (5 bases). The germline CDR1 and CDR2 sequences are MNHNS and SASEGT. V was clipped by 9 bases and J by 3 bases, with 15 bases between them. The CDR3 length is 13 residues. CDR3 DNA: TGTGCCAGTCTCGGAGGACCTTTCTACGAGCAGTACTTC. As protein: CASLGGPFYEQYF.

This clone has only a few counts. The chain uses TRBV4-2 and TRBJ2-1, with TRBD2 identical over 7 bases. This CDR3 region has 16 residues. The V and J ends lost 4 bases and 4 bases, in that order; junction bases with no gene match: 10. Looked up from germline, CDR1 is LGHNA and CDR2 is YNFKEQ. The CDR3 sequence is CASSLFGEGPYNEQFF. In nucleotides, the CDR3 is TGTGCCAGCAGCCTCTTCGGGGAGGGACCTTACAATGAGCAGTTCTTC.

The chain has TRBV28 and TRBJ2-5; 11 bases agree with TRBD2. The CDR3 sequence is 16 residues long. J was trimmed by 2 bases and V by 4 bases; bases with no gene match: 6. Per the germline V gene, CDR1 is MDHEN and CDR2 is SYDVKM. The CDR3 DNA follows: TGTGCCAGCAGTTATCTAGCGGGAGGTAGACAAGAGACCCAGTACTTC. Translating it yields CASSYLAGGRQETQYF.

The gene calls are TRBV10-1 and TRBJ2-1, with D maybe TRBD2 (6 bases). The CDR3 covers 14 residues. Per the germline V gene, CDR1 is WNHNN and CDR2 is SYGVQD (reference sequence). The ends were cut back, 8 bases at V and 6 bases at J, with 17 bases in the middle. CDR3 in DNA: TGCGCCAGCTCCCGACCGGGAGCTGTCAATGAGCAGTTCTTC. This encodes CASSRPGAVNEQFF.

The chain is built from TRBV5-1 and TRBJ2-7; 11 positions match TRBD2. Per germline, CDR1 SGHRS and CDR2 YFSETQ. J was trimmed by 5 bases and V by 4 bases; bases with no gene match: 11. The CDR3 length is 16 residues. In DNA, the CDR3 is TGCGCCAGCAGCCGACTAGCGGGATTTAATAGGGACGAGCAGTACTTC. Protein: CASSRLAGFNRDEQYF.

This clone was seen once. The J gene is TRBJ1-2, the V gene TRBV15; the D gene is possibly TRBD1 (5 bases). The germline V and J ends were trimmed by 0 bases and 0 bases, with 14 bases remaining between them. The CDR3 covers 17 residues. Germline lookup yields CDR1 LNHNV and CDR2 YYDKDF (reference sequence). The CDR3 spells CATSRDRRGSTNYGYTF. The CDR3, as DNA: TGTGCCACCAGCAGAGATCGTAGGGGTTCGACTAACTATGGCTACACCTTC.

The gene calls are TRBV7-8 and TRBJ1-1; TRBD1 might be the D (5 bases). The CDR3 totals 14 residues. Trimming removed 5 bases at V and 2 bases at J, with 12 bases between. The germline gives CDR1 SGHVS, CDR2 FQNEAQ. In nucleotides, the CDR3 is TGTGCCAGCAGCGCATTAAGGGGTAACACTGAAGCTTTCTTT. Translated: CASSALRGNTEAFF.

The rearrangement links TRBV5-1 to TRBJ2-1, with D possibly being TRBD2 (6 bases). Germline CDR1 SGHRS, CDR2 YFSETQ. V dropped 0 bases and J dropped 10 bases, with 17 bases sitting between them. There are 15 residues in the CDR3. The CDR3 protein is CASSLGASAVGEQFF. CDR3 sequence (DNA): TGCGCCAGCAGCTTGGGGGCTAGCGCAGTAGGAGAGCAGTTCTTC.

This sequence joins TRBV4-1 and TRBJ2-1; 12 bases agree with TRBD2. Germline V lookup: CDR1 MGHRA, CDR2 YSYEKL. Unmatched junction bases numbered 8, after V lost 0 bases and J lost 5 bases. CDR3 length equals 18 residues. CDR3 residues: CASSQDVVTSGRNNEQFF. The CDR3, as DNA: TGCGCCAGCAGCCAAGATGTAGTGACTAGCGGGAGAAACAATGAGCAGTTCTTC.

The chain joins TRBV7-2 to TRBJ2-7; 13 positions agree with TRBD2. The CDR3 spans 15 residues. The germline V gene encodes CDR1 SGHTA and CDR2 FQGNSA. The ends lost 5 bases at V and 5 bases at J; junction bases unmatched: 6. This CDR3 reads CASSPPGLAGHEQYF. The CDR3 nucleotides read TGTGCCAGCAGCCCGCCGGGACTAGCGGGACACGAGCAGTACTTC.